This T cell receptor beta chain was documented in a study of T cells in Graves' hyperthyroidism and ophthalmopathy. Study background: The authors collected peripheral blood at initial diagnosis, before any treatment.

TCR beta CDR3 sequences were amplified from RNA transcripts. The HTBI primer set served for first-round RT-PCR of the TCR CDR3. TCRdb fed the multiplex PCR reads into MiXCR, producing one record per CDR3 protein. The sample consists of around 440,000 distinct CDR3 sequences, less than 20% of them appearing once. This clonotype was found many times. Its antigen is currently unknown. This CDR3 is 15 amino acids long. CDR1 and CDR2 (germline): MDHEN, SYDVKM. The V and J ends lost 5 bases and 5 bases respectively, with 18 bases between them. Study-wide findings and caveats: The model anticipated ophthalmopathy a median approximately 6.5 months pre-onset. Most clonotypes that expanded in the thyroid above 0.001 also showed up in blood.

Sequencing was performed on blood. This clonotype was obtained from a woman aged 18-35 years with Graves' hyperthyroidism. The chain links TRBV28 to TRBJ2-5; a possible D gene is TRBD2 (7 bases). The DNA of the CDR3 is TGTGCCAGCAGTCGCGGGGGCGCGAGGGAGGAGACCCAGTACTTC. Encoded protein: CASSRGGAREETQYF.